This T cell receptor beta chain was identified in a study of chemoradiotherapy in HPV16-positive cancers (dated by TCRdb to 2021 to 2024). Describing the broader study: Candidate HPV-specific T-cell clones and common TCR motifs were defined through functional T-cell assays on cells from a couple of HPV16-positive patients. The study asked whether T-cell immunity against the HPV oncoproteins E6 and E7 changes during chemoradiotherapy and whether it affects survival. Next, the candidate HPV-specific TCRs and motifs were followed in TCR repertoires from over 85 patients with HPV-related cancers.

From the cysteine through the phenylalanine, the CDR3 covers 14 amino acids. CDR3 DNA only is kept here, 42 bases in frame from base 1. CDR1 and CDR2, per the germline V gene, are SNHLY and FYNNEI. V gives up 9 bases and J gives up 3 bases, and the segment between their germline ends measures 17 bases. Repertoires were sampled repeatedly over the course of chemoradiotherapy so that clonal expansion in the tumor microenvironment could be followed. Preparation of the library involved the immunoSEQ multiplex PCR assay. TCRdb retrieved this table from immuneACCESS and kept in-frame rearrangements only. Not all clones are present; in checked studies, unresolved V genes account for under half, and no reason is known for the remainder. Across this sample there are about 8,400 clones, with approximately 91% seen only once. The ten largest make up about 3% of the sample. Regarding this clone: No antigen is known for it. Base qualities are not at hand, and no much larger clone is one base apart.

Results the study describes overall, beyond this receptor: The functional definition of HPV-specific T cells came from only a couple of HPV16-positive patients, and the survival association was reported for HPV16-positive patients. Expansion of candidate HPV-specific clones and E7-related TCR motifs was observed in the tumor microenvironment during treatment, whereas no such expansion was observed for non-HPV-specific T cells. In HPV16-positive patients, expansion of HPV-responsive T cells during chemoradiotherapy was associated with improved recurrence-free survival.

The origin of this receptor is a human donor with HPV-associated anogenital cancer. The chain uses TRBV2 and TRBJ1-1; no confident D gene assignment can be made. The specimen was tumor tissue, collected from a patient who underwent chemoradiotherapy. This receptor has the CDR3 CASGSLNRDTEAFF. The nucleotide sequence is TGTGCCAGTGGGTCCCTCAATCGGGACACTGAAGCTTTCTTT.